Presented here are 14 T cell receptor beta chains from one specimen sequenced in a study of blood T cell repertoires in COVID-19. Produced via immunoSEQ multiplex PCR; TCRdb's table is partial and in-frame only. The sample has about 240,000 clones; around 84% are singletons. The sample taken for sequencing was peripheral blood. The source of these receptors is a woman between 70 and 85 years old with active or convalescent COVID-19.

The J gene is TRBJ2-2, the V gene TRBV6-2 or TRBV6-3; perhaps TRBD2 as D (5 bases). The CDR3 sequence is 18 residues long. The V end lost 4 bases, the J end lost 7 bases, and 25 bases lay between the germline ends. CDR1 MNHEY and CDR2 SVGEGT come from the germline V gene. The CDR3 spells CASSSPYLAGGGGGELFF. The CDR3 region has the DNA TGTGCCAGCAGTTCCCCATATCTGGCAGGTGGTGGAGGCGGGGAGCTGTTTTTT.

The chain couples TRBV15 to TRBJ1-2; no clear D. The CDR3 is 15 residues long. The germline gives CDR1 LNHNV, CDR2 YYDKDF (reference sequence). Trimming shortened V by 0 bases and J by 0 bases, and 8 bases separated the two germline ends. CDR3 in amino acids: CATSRDVLANYGYTF. CDR3 DNA: TGTGCCACCAGCAGAGACGTGTTAGCTAACTATGGCTACACCTTC.

Comments on this clone: This sample also contains other DNA sequences that code for the same CDR3. Here the CDR3 DNA reads TGTGCCAGCTCACCCTCCGAAGAGACCCAGTACTTC. Residues: CASSPSEETQYF. The V call is TRBV18, the J call TRBJ2-5; D not resolved. Germline assignment: CDR1 KGHSH and CDR2 LQKENI. The V end was cut by 3 bases, the J end by 3 bases, with 5 bases between. The length of the CDR3 is 12 residues.

V is TRBV19 and J is TRBJ1-4; perhaps TRBD1 as D (6 bases). This CDR3 comprises 12 residues. Trimming removed 7 bases from V and 6 bases from J, with 9 bases in between. Per the germline V gene, CDR1 is LNHDA and CDR2 is SQIVND (reference sequence). This CDR3 is CASKQGYEKLFF. CDR3 in DNA: TGTGCCAGTAAGCAGGGGTATGAAAAACTGTTTTTT.

This chain joins TRBV5-5 and TRBJ2-4; weak D call: TRBD2 (7 bases). From germline, CDR1 is SGHKS and CDR2 YYEKEE (reference sequence). The V end lost 2 bases, the J end lost 0 bases, and 12 bases lay between the germline ends. The CDR3 totals 16 residues. Here the CDR3 DNA reads TGTGCCAGCAGCTTAGGGGGGGACATAGCCAAAAACATTCAGTACTTC. Residues: CASSLGGDIAKNIQYF.

This sequence joins TRBV6-5 and TRBJ2-7; a possible D gene is TRBD1 (5 bases). This CDR3 comprises 12 residues. V was clipped by 4 bases and J by 6 bases, with 10 bases between them. Germline V lookup: CDR1 MNHEY, CDR2 SVGAGI. The CDR3 DNA is TGTGCCAGCAGTTTTACTACAGGCGAGCAGTACTTC. Protein sequence: CASSFTTGEQYF.

The chain couples TRBV6-1 to TRBJ2-3, with 14 bases aligning to TRBD2. Trimming took 4 bases from V and 2 from J; bases not matched to a gene: 2. Germline CDR1 MNHNS, CDR2 SASEGT. The CDR3 loop spans 16 amino acids. CDR3: CASSGGLAGATDTQYF. In DNA form, the CDR3 reads TGTGCCAGCAGTGGGGGACTAGCGGGGGCCACAGATACGCAGTATTTT.

V usage is TRBV5-6 and J usage is TRBJ2-7; 10 positions match TRBD2. The CDR3 contains 15 residues. V dropped 7 bases and J dropped 1; count of bases not matched to a gene: 8. Germline V gene lookup returns CDR1 SGHDT and CDR2 YYEEEE. In DNA, the CDR3 is TGTGCCAGCGGCCTCCTAGCGGGGGATTCCTACGAGCAGTACTTC. Amino acids: CASGLLAGDSYEQYF.

This clone was observed a few times. For the CDR3, the DNA is TGTGCCAGCAGCGGGGGACTGAACTACGAGCAGTACTTC. Its protein product is CASSGGLNYEQYF. The chain has TRBV6-5 and TRBJ2-7; the D gene is possibly TRBD2 (6 bases). The germline gives CDR1 MNHEY, CDR2 SVGAGI. CDR3 length equals 13 residues. Trimming took 6 bases from V and 3 from J, leaving 12 bases between them.

The chain joins TRBV10-3 to TRBJ2-7; D may be TRBD1 (5 bases). In germline, CDR1 is ENHRY, CDR2 SYGVKD. The CDR3 spans 11 residues. V gave up 3 bases and J gave up 6 bases, with 6 bases separating them. The CDR3 here is CAISEGVEQYF. In DNA form, the CDR3 reads TGTGCCATCAGTGAAGGGGTCGAGCAGTACTTC.

The chain couples TRBV4-1 to TRBJ2-5; 14 positions match TRBD2. This CDR3 has 17 residues. Germline V gives CDR1 MGHRA, CDR2 YSYEKL. Trimming cost V 4 bases and J 4 bases; bases outside gene matches: 8. The CDR3 is CASSRLAGGPSLETQYF. CDR3 bases: TGCGCCAGCAGCCGACTAGCGGGGGGGCCGTCCTTAGAGACCCAGTACTTC.

V and J are TRBV7-9 and TRBJ1-4; D is possibly TRBD1 (6 bases). Germline V gene sequence: CDR1 SEHNR, CDR2 FQNEAQ (reference sequence). This CDR3 has 16 residues. V lost 7 bases and J lost 5, with 20 bases in between. The CDR3 protein is CASTVTGTKTNEKLFF. The DNA for the CDR3 is TGTGCCAGCACCGTTACAGGGACAAAAACGAATGAAAAACTGTTTTTT.

The V and J genes are TRBV11-1 and TRBJ1-1, with D unclear. Germline V gene data show CDR1 as SGHAT and CDR2 as FQDESV (reference sequence). This CDR3 spans 15 amino acids. Deletions cut 1 base from V and 3 bases from J, with 12 bases between. The CDR3 region has the DNA TGTGCCAGCAGCTTAGATAGAGGTCGGGACACTGAAGCTTTCTTT. Protein: CASSLDRGRDTEAFF.

The rearrangement uses TRBV5-8 and TRBJ1-2; 10 bases line up with TRBD1. The CDR3 extends over 17 amino acids. Germline trimming cut 0 bases from V and 6 bases from J; bases unmatched to any gene: 11. The germline gives CDR1 SGHTS, CDR2 YDEGEE. CDR3: CASSLATGQGMNDGYTF. The CDR3 DNA follows: TGTGCCAGCAGCTTGGCAACGGGACAGGGGATGAACGATGGCTACACCTTC.